These 27 T cell receptor beta chains share one sample of origin, sequenced in a study of blood T cell repertoires in COVID-19. TCRdb's copy holds only in-frame clones and misses some; the assay was immunoSEQ multiplex PCR. The sample shows 200,000 to 250,000 clones, about 85% of them seen only once. The sequenced sample consisted of PBMCs or T cells enriched from blood (not recorded which). Source of these receptors: a man aged 25 to 40 who had recovered from COVID-19.

The chain is built from TRBV5-1 and TRBJ2-1; D not resolved. This CDR3 contains 11 residues. Per germline, CDR1 SGHRS and CDR2 YFSETQ. With 5 bases removed from V and 8 bases from J, the gap between germline ends came to 8 bases. The CDR3 here is CASSQSDEQFF. The DNA of the CDR3 is TGCGCCAGCAGTCAAAGCGATGAGCAGTTCTTC.

The chain combines TRBV4-2 with TRBJ1-1; D is perhaps TRBD1 (5 bases). Trimming took 5 bases from V and 1 from J, leaving 14 bases between them. The CDR3 has 15 amino acids. The germline CDR1 and CDR2 sequences are LGHNA and YNFKEQ. The CDR3 protein is CASSKTLQENTEAFF. CDR3 nucleotides: TGTGCCAGCAGCAAGACATTACAGGAGAACACTGAAGCTTTCTTT.

There are a few counts of this clone. This CDR3 reads CASSVVERTGELFF. As DNA, the CDR3 is TGTGCCAGCAGCGTAGTGGAGCGGACCGGGGAGCTGTTTTTT. The chain has TRBV9 and TRBJ2-2, with D perhaps matching TRBD2 (5 bases). Germline lookup yields CDR1 SGDLS and CDR2 YYNGEE. The CDR3 contains 14 residues. Trimming removed 0 bases at V and 5 bases at J, with 8 bases between.

The CDR3 DNA is TGTGCCAGCAGCTTGGGACAGGGGCCCTATGGCTACACCTTC. It specifies CASSLGQGPYGYTF. This chain links TRBV7-9 with TRBJ1-2; 10 bases are a match to TRBD1. Germline lookup yields CDR1 SEHNR and CDR2 FQNEAQ (reference sequence). The CDR3 runs 14 residues. The trim removed 3 bases at V and 4 bases at J, leaving 2 bases unmatched.

The genes are TRBV29-1 and TRBJ1-1; no clear D gene. With 4 bases removed from V and 0 bases from J, the gap between germline ends came to 9 bases. This CDR3 is 13 amino acids long. The V gene's germline CDR1 is SQVTM and CDR2 ANQGSEA. As DNA, the CDR3 is TGCAGCGTTGTAGAATCCATGAACACTGAAGCTTTCTTT. This encodes CSVVESMNTEAFF. The entire variable domain, with the rest obtained from reference TRBV29-1 and TRBJ1-1, is as follows: SAVISQKPSRDICQRGTSLTIQCQVDSQVTMMFWYRQQPGQSLTLIATANQGSEATYESGFVIDKFPISRPNLTFSTLTVSNMSPEDSSIYLCSVVESMNTEAFFGQGTRLTVV.

V and J are TRBV6-4 and TRBJ2-5, with TRBD1 identical over 8 bases. The V segment lost 8 bases and the J segment 2 bases; nucleotides outside the gene matches: 7. The CDR3 consists of 14 residues. The germline V gene encodes CDR1 MRHNA and CDR2 SNTAGT. The chain's CDR3 is CASPGTGFQETQYF. The CDR3 bases are TGTGCCAGCCCCGGGACAGGATTTCAAGAGACCCAGTACTTC.

The gene calls are TRBV6-5 and TRBJ1-5; D unresolved. Germline CDR1 reads MNHEY; CDR2 reads SVGAGI. Between the trimmed V and J ends, which lost 4 bases and 4 bases, there was a span of 11 bases. The CDR3 is made up of 14 amino acids. The CDR3 bases are TGTGCCAGCAGTTCCTACGCCGGGAATCAGCCCCAGCATTTT. Translating gives CASSSYAGNQPQHF.

The V gene is TRBV2, the J gene TRBJ1-1, with D maybe TRBD1 (5 bases). The CDR3 runs 12 residues. Trimming removed 11 bases at V and 4 bases at J, with 14 bases between. Germline values: CDR1 SNHLY, CDR2 FYNNEI. The CDR3 sequence is CAPGGLGTEAFF. CDR3 sequence (DNA): TGTGCCCCCGGGGGGTTAGGCACTGAAGCTTTCTTT.

The rearrangement links TRBV9 to TRBJ2-2, with D tentatively TRBD1 (6 bases). The CDR3 contains 15 residues. Between the trimmed V and J ends, which lost 4 bases and 2 bases, there was a span of 12 bases. Germline V gene data show CDR1 as SGDLS and CDR2 as YYNGEE. This CDR3 is CASSPRGGNTGELFF. The CDR3 bases are TGTGCCAGCAGCCCACGAGGGGGAAACACCGGGGAGCTGTTTTTT.

This chain connects TRBV3-1 (or the pseudogene TRBV3-2) to TRBJ1-2, with D possibly matching TRBD1 (6 bases). In germline, CDR1 is LGHDT, CDR2 YNNKEL (reference sequence). V was pared by 0 bases and J by 5 bases, with 19 bases between. CDR3 size: 17 residues. CDR3 region: CASSQEGGPPGTYGYTF. The CDR3 DNA sequence: TGTGCCAGCAGCCAAGAGGGGGGGCCTCCAGGGACGTATGGCTACACCTTC.

The V gene is TRBV27, the J gene TRBJ1-3, with D possibly TRBD1 on 5 matching bases. Germline assignment: CDR1 MNHEY and CDR2 SMNVEV (reference sequence). CDR3 length: 14 amino acids. V lost 6 bases and J lost 2, with 11 bases in between. The CDR3 DNA sequence: TGTGCCAGCAGGCAGGGTAGCCCTGGAAACACCATATATTTT. It codes for CASRQGSPGNTIYF.

This clone was observed a single time. The V call is TRBV10-2, the J call TRBJ1-1; tentative D call: TRBD1 (5 bases). The germline CDR1 and CDR2 sequences are WSHSY and SAAADI. With 0 bases removed from V and 8 bases from J, the gap between germline ends came to 10 bases. The CDR3 covers 13 residues. The DNA of the CDR3 is TGCGCCAGCAGTGAGTCGGGGGGGTTCGAAGCTTTCTTT. It is translated as CASSESGGFEAFF.

The chain combines TRBV6-5 with TRBJ1-5; the D gene is possibly TRBD1 (6 bases). V was shortened by 6 bases and J by 3 bases, with 12 bases between the two germline ends. This CDR3 region has 14 residues. Germline-derived CDR1 and CDR2 are MNHEY and SVGAGI. The CDR3 loop reads CASRLGAINQPQHF. Written as DNA, the CDR3 is TGTGCCAGCAGATTGGGGGCAATCAATCAGCCCCAGCATTTT.

The chain joins TRBV18 to TRBJ2-5; 8 bases map to TRBD2. This CDR3 contains 13 residues. Germline-derived CDR1 and CDR2 are KGHSH and LQKENI. V gave up 3 bases and J gave up 5 bases; unmatched junction bases: 2. Here the CDR3 reads CASSPPSGETQYF. Here the CDR3 DNA reads TGTGCCAGCTCACCGCCTAGCGGGGAGACCCAGTACTTC.

V gene TRBV27 combines with J gene TRBJ2-7; TRBD1 might be the D (5 bases). CDR1 and CDR2 from the germline V gene are MNHEY and SMNVEV (reference sequence). With 2 bases removed from V and 2 bases from J, the gap between germline ends came to 7 bases. This CDR3 comprises 13 residues. The CDR3 nucleotides are TGTGCCAGCAGTTTACCAGGGACCTACGAGCAGTACTTC. Translating it yields CASSLPGTYEQYF.

The chain couples TRBV6-1 to TRBJ1-6, with D possibly matching TRBD1 (5 bases). V was shortened by 2 bases and J by 7 bases, with 12 bases between the two germline ends. CDR3 length equals 15 residues. The V gene's germline CDR1 is MNHNS and CDR2 SASEGT. The CDR3 reads CASSEYVTENSPLHF. For the CDR3, the DNA is TGTGCCAGCAGTGAATACGTGACAGAGAATTCACCCCTCCACTTT.

The chain joins TRBV6-5 to TRBJ2-2; TRBD1 aligns across 7 bases. Per the germline V gene, CDR1 is MNHEY and CDR2 is SVGAGI. The CDR3 is 14 amino acids. The trim removed 4 bases at V and 1 base at J, leaving 0 bases unmatched. CDR3 DNA: TGTGCCAGCAGTTGGACAGGGAACACCGGGGAGCTGTTTTTT. It translates to CASSWTGNTGELFF.

The chain couples TRBV7-2 to TRBJ2-4, with D maybe TRBD2 (6 bases). Germline CDR1 is SGHTA and CDR2 is FQGNSA. V gave up 5 bases and J gave up 4 bases, with 24 bases separating them. This CDR3 has 18 amino acids. In DNA form, the CDR3 reads TGTGCCAGCAGCCCCGCGGGGCCGGGATCTGGGAGGAAAAACATTCAGTACTTC. Translated, it gives CASSPAGPGSGRKNIQYF.

The chain carries TRBV29-1 and TRBJ1-1, with D unresolved. Germline CDR1 is SQVTM and CDR2 is ANQGSEA. The V end was cut by 6 bases, the J end by 6 bases, with 8 bases between. This CDR3 is built from 10 residues. The chain's CDR3 is CSVASAEAFF. CDR3 nucleotide sequence: TGCAGCGTCGCTAGCGCTGAAGCTTTCTTT. Variable domain in full (rest from reference TRBV29-1 and TRBJ1-1): SAVISQKPSRDICQRGTSLTIQCQVDSQVTMMFWYRQQPGQSLTLIATANQGSEATYESGFVIDKFPISRPNLTFSTLTVSNMSPEDSSIYLCSVASAEAFFGQGTRLTVV.

V gene TRBV15 combines with J gene TRBJ2-1, with D unresolved. The germline V gene has CDR1 LNHNV and CDR2 YYDKDF (reference sequence). V lost 0 bases and J lost 3, with 18 bases in between. CDR3 length: 18 amino acids. Here the CDR3 DNA reads TGTGCCACCAGCAGAGATCTAAAGGAGATAACTGGCTACAATGAGCAGTTCTTC. Translated, it gives CATSRDLKEITGYNEQFF.

The count of this clone is one. The chain uses TRBV3-1 (or the pseudogene TRBV3-2) and TRBJ2-5; 12 nucleotides match TRBD2. Trimming at V came to 2 bases and at J to 5 bases, leaving 6 bases not matched to a gene. Germline lookup yields CDR1 LGHDT and CDR2 YNNKEL (reference sequence). The CDR3 is made up of 16 amino acids. This CDR3 reads CASSQLLAGGGETQYF. DNA for the CDR3: TGTGCCAGCAGCCAATTACTAGCGGGGGGCGGGGAGACCCAGTACTTC.

The chain joins TRBV28 to TRBJ1-5; the match to TRBD1 covers 8 bases. The trim removed 6 bases at V and 1 base at J, leaving 8 bases unmatched. The germline V gene encodes CDR1 MDHEN and CDR2 SYDVKM. This CDR3 is built from 16 residues. The CDR3 region is CASRDREGSSNQPQHF. CDR3 nucleotide sequence: TGTGCCAGCAGGGACAGGGAAGGGAGCAGCAATCAGCCCCAGCATTTT.

The chain has TRBV9 and TRBJ2-2; D perhaps matches TRBD2 (6 bases). V lost 0 bases and J lost 6, with 15 bases in between. CDR1 and CDR2 (germline): SGDLS, YYNGEE. This CDR3 comprises 16 residues. The chain's CDR3 is CASSVVAGFGPGELFF. The CDR3 nucleotides read TGTGCCAGCAGCGTAGTGGCGGGGTTTGGGCCCGGGGAGCTGTTTTTT.

CDR3 sequence (DNA): TGTGCCAGCGGAATCTCAAGCGGGGGGCGCAATGAGCAGTTCTTC. It yields the protein CASGISSGGRNEQFF. V usage is TRBV10-3 and J usage is TRBJ2-1; 9 positions match TRBD2. V lost 10 bases, J lost 6 bases, and 13 bases stayed unmatched. This CDR3 contains 15 residues. Germline values: CDR1 ENHRY, CDR2 SYGVKD.

The V call is TRBV27, the J call TRBJ2-7; a possible D gene is TRBD2 (5 bases). The V gene lost 6 bases and the J gene lost 4 bases, with 16 bases spanning the gap. Germline values: CDR1 MNHEY, CDR2 SMNVEV (reference sequence). This CDR3 region has 14 residues. CDR3 residues: CASSREQPLYEQYF. The CDR3 bases are TGTGCCAGCAGCCGGGAACAGCCGCTGTACGAGCAGTACTTC.

This clone was seen only a few times. The chain uses TRBV6-5 and TRBJ1-2, with a possible D match to TRBD1 (5 bases). Germline assignment: CDR1 MNHEY and CDR2 SVGAGI. The CDR3 is made up of 15 amino acids. Trimming took 0 bases from V and 1 from J, leaving 9 bases between them. The chain's CDR3 is CASSYSRTFNYGYTF. The DNA of the CDR3 is TGTGCCAGCAGTTACTCCCGGACATTTAACTATGGCTACACCTTC.

V and J are TRBV7-2 and TRBJ2-6; the D is unclear. Between the trimmed V and J ends, which lost 5 bases and 4 bases, there was a span of 12 bases. Germline CDR1 and CDR2: SGHTA and FQGNSA. CDR3 length: 15 amino acids. The CDR3 sequence: CASSHSLMGANVLTF. The CDR3 DNA is TGTGCCAGCAGCCACTCACTGATGGGGGCCAACGTCCTGACTTTC.